This is a list of T cell receptor beta chains from one sample in a study of regulatory T cells in long-lasting Graves disease. TCRdb re-analysed the multiplex PCR reads in MiXCR, keeping a single row per CDR3 protein. The sample has 400,000 to 600,000 distinct CDR3 sequences, about 22% seen once. The sequencing used peripheral blood mononuclear cells (PBMCs), collected when the disease was refractory, from a patient treated with antithyroid drugs. The origin of the receptors is a female donor with Graves disease. Each CDR3 is given with its conserved first and last residue. Some rows mark clone size as missing; the rest say once, few, many or name a class of expanded clone.

V: TRBV19; J: TRBJ2-2; size: many; CDR3: CASSIRTGGPSTGELFF
V: TRBV7-7; J: TRBJ2-5; size: many; CDR3: CASSPGVGSSGTQYF
V: TRBV28; J: TRBJ2-7; size: many; CDR3: CASRPRGNEQYF
V: TRBV7-3; J: TRBJ1-5; size: few; CDR3: CASSSTPEGNQPQHF
V: TRBV18; J: TRBJ1-1; size: NA; CDR3: CASSPPGQGRPEAFF
V: TRBV7-8; J: TRBJ1-2; size: NA; CDR3: CASSHQVITNYGYTF
V: TRBV6-5; J: TRBJ2-2; size: NA; CDR3: CASSYQGVGELFF
V: TRBV28; J: TRBJ1-5; size: few; CDR3: CASNPGGGRGYQPQHF
V: TRBV11-2; J: TRBJ2-5; size: NA; CDR3: CASSRDKLQETQYF
V: TRBV29-1; J: TRBJ2-4; size: few; CDR3: CSVGAAQGAKNIQYF
V: TRBV29-1; J: TRBJ2-5; size: NA; CDR3: CSVEGHPGETQYF
V: TRBV2; J: TRBJ2-1; size: NA; CDR3: CASSRLAGGTHNEQFF
V: TRBV6-1; J: TRBJ2-5; size: few; CDR3: CASSEEPGQETQYF
V: TRBV10-3; J: TRBJ1-5; size: NA; CDR3: CAISADRGGQPQHF
V: TRBV9; J: TRBJ2-7; size: NA; CDR3: CASSASDGAYEQYF
V: TRBV29-1; J: TRBJ2-7; size: many; CDR3: CSAAGTSGGPYYEQYF
V: TRBV7-8; J: TRBJ2-7; size: many; CDR3: CASSNPRIGPDLPTTEQYF